A single sample is the source of the 32 T cell receptor beta chains below, sequenced in a study of CD8 T cells in ankylosing spondylitis. TCRdb re-derived calls from the 5' RACE reads in MiXCR, one entry per CDR3 protein. Among 150,000 to 250,000 distinct CDR3 sequences listed, roughly 13% were seen once. The sequencing sample was made of blood, either unsorted or a sorted T cell fraction (not recorded which). The receptors here all came from a male donor with ankylosing spondylitis or in good health (not recorded which).

The table lists this clonotype with a few counts. The rearrangement links TRBV10-3 to TRBJ2-7, with a possible D match to TRBD2 (5 bases). The ends were cut back, 7 bases at V and 0 bases at J, with 10 bases in the middle. The CDR3 runs 13 residues. The germline CDR1 and CDR2 sequences are ENHRY and SYGVKD. DNA of the CDR3: TGTGCCATCAAACCGGGGTCCTCCTACGAGCAGTACTTC. Protein: CAIKPGSSYEQYF.

V is TRBV7-9 and J is TRBJ2-2, with a possible D match to TRBD1 (6 bases). Trimming took off 6 bases at V and 6 bases at J, with 20 bases between the two ends. The CDR3 extends over 16 amino acids. Germline-derived CDR1 and CDR2 are SEHNR and FQNEAQ (reference sequence). The chain's CDR3 is CASRDRDKDFAGELFF. In nucleotides, the CDR3 is TGTGCCAGCAGGGACCGGGACAAGGACTTCGCCGGGGAGCTGTTTTTT.

This rearrangement joins TRBV5-1 to TRBJ1-2; a possible D gene is TRBD1 (6 bases). The CDR3 sequence is 15 residues long. The germline V and J ends were trimmed by 1 base and 6 bases, with 16 bases remaining between them. The V gene's germline CDR1 is SGHRS and CDR2 YFSETQ. CDR3 residues: CASSLRTGRIHGYTF. CDR3 sequence (DNA): TGCGCCAGCAGCTTGAGAACAGGGAGAATTCATGGCTACACCTTC.

This clonotype has a handful of counts. The chain's CDR3 is CASSDGLADNEQFF. The CDR3 bases are TGTGCCAGCAGTGACGGACTAGCGGACAATGAGCAGTTCTTC. The V call is TRBV6-4, the J call TRBJ2-1; 10 bases fit TRBD2. After removal of 2 bases from V and 5 bases from J, the junction contained 0 bases not matched to a gene. The CDR3 is 14 residues long. Germline CDR1 MRHNA, CDR2 SNTAGT.

A few counts support this clonotype. The V and J genes are TRBV7-9 and TRBJ2-3; either TRBD1 or TRBD2 may supply D (5 bases each). The V gene's germline CDR1 is SEHNR and CDR2 FQNEAQ (reference sequence). The CDR3 runs to 15 residues. Trimming cost V 2 bases and J 1 base, with 10 bases left between them. This CDR3 is CASSLKRGGTDTQYF. As DNA, the CDR3 is TGTGCCAGCAGCTTAAAAAGAGGGGGCACAGATACGCAGTATTTT.

The gene calls are TRBV25-1 and TRBJ1-4; D ambiguous. V lost 4 bases to trimming and J lost 8 bases, with 11 bases between them. CDR1 and CDR2 (germline): MGHDK, SYGVNS. This CDR3 is built from 13 residues. CDR3 residues: CASSVGLWEKLFF. The CDR3 nucleotides read TGTGCCAGCAGTGTCGGGCTATGGGAAAAACTGTTTTTT. Full variable domain (rest looked up from reference TRBV25-1 and TRBJ1-4): EADIYQTPRYLVIGTGKKITLECSQTMGHDKMYWYQQDPGMELHLIHYSYGVNSTEKGDLSSESTVSRIRTEHFPLTLESARPSHTSQYLCASSVGLWEKLFFGSGTQLSVL.

This clonotype was counted between two and nine times. This rearrangement joins TRBV30 to TRBJ2-5, with D possibly matching TRBD1 (5 bases). Trimming shortened V by 5 bases and J by 4 bases, and 23 bases separated the two germline ends. The CDR3 is 16 residues long. CDR1 is GTSNPN and CDR2 is SVGIG in the germline V gene (reference sequence). CDR3 nucleotide sequence: TGTGCCTGGGCTGGGGTGGTATCAGGGTTAGGAGAGACCCAGTACTTC. Translating it yields CAWAGVVSGLGETQYF. The full variable domain, with the rest looked up from reference TRBV30 and TRBJ2-5, is SQTIHQWPATLVQPVGSPLSLECTVEGTSNPNLYWYRQAAGRGLQLLFYSVGIGQISSEVPQNLSASRPQDRQFILSSKKLLLSDSGFYLCAWAGVVSGLGETQYFGPGTRLLVL.

This clonotype has a handful of counts. The genes are TRBV4-1 and TRBJ1-1; D is uncertain. Germline V gene lookup returns CDR1 MGHRA and CDR2 YSYEKL. This CDR3 is 14 amino acids long. V lost 1 base and J 0 bases, leaving 6 bases between the germline ends. CDR3 in amino acids: CASSQGIMNTEAFF. In DNA form, the CDR3 reads TGCGCCAGCAGCCAAGGGATTATGAACACTGAAGCTTTCTTT.

In its sample, this clonotype was seen many times. The chain carries TRBV6-4 and TRBJ2-1; TRBD1 or TRBD2 may be the D gene (6 bases each). Germline lookup yields CDR1 MRHNA and CDR2 SNTAGT. Trimming shortened V by 3 bases and J by 2 bases, and 8 bases separated the two germline ends. The CDR3 covers 14 residues. CDR3 coding DNA: TGTGCCAGCAGTGAGGGGGGCCCCTACAATGAGCAGTTCTTC. Its translation is CASSEGGPYNEQFF.

The sample holds a few counts of this clonotype. The chain carries TRBV6-2 or TRBV6-3 and TRBJ2-1; 10 bases are a match to TRBD2. The CDR3 has 16 amino acids. The ends lost 5 bases at V and 6 bases at J; junction bases unmatched: 10. Germline V gene lookup returns CDR1 MNHEY and CDR2 SVGEGT. In DNA form, the CDR3 reads TGTGCCAGCAGTCGTTTAGCGGGAGGTGGTGGCAATGAGCAGTTCTTC. Amino acids: CASSRLAGGGGNEQFF.

The chain recombines TRBV7-9 with TRBJ2-7, with 10 nucleotides matching TRBD2. Germline CDR1 SEHNR, CDR2 FQNEAQ (reference sequence). The CDR3 covers 15 residues. The J segment lost 1 base and the V segment lost 4 bases, leaving 4 bases of the junction unmatched. The CDR3 nucleotides read TGTGCCAGCAGCTCCACTAGCGGGGTTTCCTACGAGCAGTACTTC. Its translation is CASSSTSGVSYEQYF.

This clonotype was counted many times. This chain uses TRBV5-1 with TRBJ2-1, with TRBD2 matching 8 bases. There are 14 residues in the CDR3. CDR1 is SGHRS and CDR2 is YFSETQ in the germline V gene. V shed 3 bases and J 7 bases; nucleotides not matched to a gene: 6. The CDR3 DNA is TGCGCCAGCAGCTCCCCCCAGCGGGAGAATGAGCAGTTCTTC. It yields the protein CASSSPQRENEQFF.

This clonotype was detected ten times or more. The rearrangement joins TRBV10-3 to TRBJ2-4; 11 nucleotides line up with TRBD1. The CDR3 sequence is 18 residues long. CDR1 and CDR2 (germline): ENHRY, SYGVKD. Trimming took 3 bases from V and 5 from J; bases not matched to a gene: 12. CDR3 in amino acids: CAISDPRGQGVGENIQYF. Written as DNA, the CDR3 is TGTGCCATCAGTGACCCGAGGGGACAGGGGGTGGGCGAAAACATTCAGTACTTC.

To note about this clonotype: The junction shows a germline mismatch at one end, possibly a read error. This chain joins TRBV11-2 and TRBJ1-6; maybe TRBD1 (6 bases). Germline lookup yields CDR1 SGHAT and CDR2 FQNNGV. This CDR3 comprises 15 residues. In nucleotides, the CDR3 is TGTGCCAGCAGCTCAACCAGGATGGGCGGGACATCCGTAAACTTT. Amino acids: CASSSTRMGGTSVNF.

This clonotype was observed at least ten times. V usage is TRBV12-3 or TRBV12-4 and J usage is TRBJ1-5; weak D call: TRBD1 (6 bases). The CDR3 is made up of 12 amino acids. The V end was cut by 6 bases, the J end by 5 bases, with 8 bases between. CDR3 amino acids: CASRQGYQPQHF. The CDR3 nucleotides are TGTGCCAGCAGGCAGGGGTATCAGCCCCAGCATTTT.

This clonotype was observed at least ten times. The V gene is TRBV12-3 or TRBV12-4, the J gene TRBJ2-7, with D maybe TRBD2 (5 bases). V lost 3 bases and J 6 bases, leaving 9 bases between the germline ends. The CDR3 loop spans 12 amino acids. The CDR3 here is CASSFTSGEQYF. CDR3 nucleotides: TGTGCCAGCAGTTTTACTAGTGGCGAGCAGTACTTC.

J is TRBJ2-7 and V is TRBV11-3, with D perhaps given as TRBD1 or TRBD2 (5 bases each). CDR1 and CDR2 (germline): SGHNT, YENEEA. The CDR3 is 15 amino acids. Trimming took 5 bases from V and 0 from J, leaving 14 bases between them. DNA for the CDR3: TGTGCCAGCAGCCCCCGGGACCGCCACTCCTACGAGCAGTACTTC. It is translated as CASSPRDRHSYEQYF.

In its sample, this clonotype was seen many times. The CDR3 loop reads CASRSHGTGIEKLFF. The CDR3 nucleotides read TGTGCCAGCAGAAGCCACGGGACAGGGATTGAAAAACTGTTTTTT. This chain connects TRBV21-1 to TRBJ1-4; the D call of TRBD1 is as the table states it, not checked on the DNA. TRBV21-1 is noted as a pseudogene. CDR3 size: 15 residues.

V is TRBV20-1 and J is TRBJ2-1; the match to TRBD2 covers 8 bases. The CDR3 contains 15 residues. CDR1 and CDR2 from the germline V gene are DFQATT and SNEGSKA (reference sequence). The ends lost 6 bases at V and 4 bases at J; junction bases unmatched: 11. DNA for the CDR3: TGCAGTGCCCCGCGTGGGACTAGTCCATACAATGAGCAGTTCTTC. It yields the protein CSAPRGTSPYNEQFF.

A few counts support this clonotype. This chain uses TRBV4-1 with TRBJ2-1; tentatively, D is TRBD2 (5 bases). Per the germline V gene, CDR1 is MGHRA and CDR2 is YSYEKL. This CDR3 region has 14 residues. Between the trimmed V and J ends, which lost 0 bases and 5 bases, there was a span of 8 bases. The CDR3 sequence: CASSQEGSDNEQFF. CDR3 nucleotides: TGCGCCAGCAGCCAAGAAGGGAGCGACAATGAGCAGTTCTTC.

The rearrangement joins TRBV2 to TRBJ1-2, with D possibly matching TRBD1 (5 bases). CDR3 size: 17 residues. With 6 bases removed from V and 0 bases from J, the gap between germline ends came to 20 bases. Germline assignment: CDR1 SNHLY and CDR2 FYNNEI. CDR3 bases: TGTGCCAGCAGGGGCCGGGGATGGCCAGGGACTAACTATGGCTACACCTTC. It translates to CASRGRGWPGTNYGYTF.

This clonotype was observed a few times. This chain links TRBV5-1 with TRBJ1-1; 10 bases line up with TRBD1. Trimming cost V 3 bases and J 5 bases; bases outside gene matches: 4. The CDR3 contains 14 residues. CDR1 is SGHRS and CDR2 is YFSETQ in the germline V gene. CDR3 nucleotide sequence: TGCGCCAGCAGCTGGGGACAGGGGCAGACTGAAGCTTTCTTT. Amino acids: CASSWGQGQTEAFF.

This clonotype was counted at least ten times. The gene calls are TRBV2 and TRBJ2-6; the D is unclear. Trimming removed 1 base from V and 2 bases from J, with 12 bases in between. The CDR3 is made up of 17 amino acids. Germline CDR1 reads SNHLY; CDR2 reads FYNNEI. This CDR3 is CASSEDEGSPGANVLTF. CDR3 DNA sequence: TGTGCCAGCAGTGAAGATGAAGGGTCTCCTGGGGCCAACGTCCTGACTTTC.

DNA of the CDR3: TGTGCCAGCAGCTTGCTCCCGACAGGGGTTGACAATGAGCAGTTCTTC. Translation gives CASSLLPTGVDNEQFF. The rearrangement uses TRBV5-6 and TRBJ2-1; 8 nucleotides agree with TRBD1. This CDR3 comprises 16 residues. Germline assignment: CDR1 SGHDT and CDR2 YYEEEE. Germline trimming cut 1 base from V and 5 bases from J; bases unmatched to any gene: 8.

This clonotype was found a few times. An end of the junction differs from the germline gene, which may be a read error. The chain uses TRBV5-6 and TRBJ1-5; the D gene is possibly TRBD1 (5 bases). CDR1 SGHDT and CDR2 YYEEEE come from the germline V gene. CDR3 length: 14 amino acids. CDR3: CDSSPGALGQPQHF. CDR3 nucleotides: TGTGACAGCAGCCCCGGGGCATTAGGGCAGCCCCAGCATTTT.

In its sample, this clonotype was seen a few times. The gene calls are TRBV3-1 and TRBJ2-7; D is unclear. With 0 bases removed from V and 3 bases from J, the gap between germline ends came to 6 bases. The CDR3 contains 13 residues. Germline loops: CDR1 LGHDT, CDR2 YNNKEL (reference sequence). CDR3 amino acids: CASSQDANYEQYF. In DNA form, the CDR3 reads TGTGCCAGCAGCCAAGACGCCAACTACGAGCAGTACTTC.

This clonotype was counted only a few times. The CDR3: CASRSDGHEGYGYTF. Here the CDR3 DNA reads TGCGCCAGCAGGTCGGACGGCCACGAGGGCTATGGCTACACCTTC. V gene TRBV5-1 combines with J gene TRBJ1-2; D is undetermined. Germline V gene data show CDR1 as SGHRS and CDR2 as YFSETQ. The CDR3 has 15 residues. The V gene lost 5 bases and the J gene lost 4 bases, with 18 bases spanning the gap.

The rearrangement uses TRBV7-2 and TRBJ2-6; 7 bases agree with TRBD2. The germline CDR1 and CDR2 sequences are SGHTA and FQGNSA. The CDR3 contains 14 residues. The V and J ends lost 10 bases and 0 bases, in that order; junction bases with no gene match: 3. Written as DNA, the CDR3 is TGTGCCACGGCGGGGGACTCTGGGGCCAACGTCCTGACTTTC. Its protein is CATAGDSGANVLTF.

This clonotype has more than one count but fewer than ten. This rearrangement joins TRBV12-3 or TRBV12-4 to TRBJ2-4; the match to TRBD1 covers 9 bases. The CDR3 runs to 17 residues. Trimming took 4 bases from V and 0 from J; bases not matched to a gene: 7. Here the CDR3 DNA reads TGTGCCAGCAGTTATGGACAGGGGTCGGTAGCCAAAAACATTCAGTACTTC. It encodes CASSYGQGSVAKNIQYF.

This chain connects TRBV4-1 to TRBJ2-1; no clear D gene. V dropped 3 bases and J dropped 4 bases, with 19 bases sitting between them. Per the germline V gene, CDR1 is MGHRA and CDR2 is YSYEKL. The CDR3 sequence is 17 residues long. The CDR3: CASSQDKDIQIYNEQFF. The CDR3 coding sequence is TGCGCCAGCAGCCAGGATAAAGATATACAGATTTACAATGAGCAGTTCTTC.

The chain has TRBV11-2 and TRBJ2-7; D perhaps matches TRBD1 (6 bases). This CDR3 comprises 16 residues. Germline V gene data show CDR1 as SGHAT and CDR2 as FQNNGV. Trimming took off 5 bases at V and 4 bases at J, with 21 bases between the two ends. In DNA, the CDR3 is TGTGCCAGCAGCCCGGCCAGATTTAATCAGGGGTACGAGCAGTACTTC. This encodes CASSPARFNQGYEQYF.

The rearrangement joins TRBV10-3 to TRBJ2-3; unclear D gene. Trimming stripped 2 bases from V and 0 bases from J, with 9 bases between. The CDR3 totals 15 residues. Per germline, CDR1 ENHRY and CDR2 SYGVKD. This CDR3 is CAISERSASTDTQYF. In nucleotides, the CDR3 is TGTGCCATCAGTGAGAGGTCCGCTAGCACAGATACGCAGTATTTT.